This TCR beta chain was sequenced for a study of Ad26.COV2.S vaccination and SARS-CoV-2 variants. Method: immunoSEQ multiplex PCR; TCRdb's copy keeps in-frame clones and lacks some. The sample shows about 420,000 clones, roughly 90% of them seen only once. The CDR3 spans 14 residues. The germline V gene encodes CDR1 LGHDT and CDR2 YNNKEL (reference sequence). V trimming: 4 bases; J trimming: 7 bases; junction bases outside the gene matches: 7. The treatment is: roughly 20 received Ad26.COV2.S at low or high dose, single or two shots; roughly five received placebo; per-sample allocation not given. Collection of the samples took place on day 63 after the first injection of vaccine or placebo.

The rearrangement uses TRBV3-1 (or the pseudogene TRBV3-2) and TRBJ2-1; 7 positions match TRBD1. The receptor was isolated from a person between 18 and 65 years old who received the Ad26.COV2.S COVID-19 vaccine or a placebo. The sequenced sample was peripheral blood, obtained in a trial of Ad26.COV2.S vaccine versus placebo. CDR3 coding DNA: TGTGCCAGCAGCCGAAGACAGGGCGGGAATGAGCAGTTCTTC. Translating it yields CASSRRQGGNEQFF.